This T cell receptor (beta chain) is drawn from a study of cytomegalovirus exposure and HLA in healthy donors. Notes on the study in general: Reported performance of the classifier showed diagnosis of cytomegalovirus status with high specificity and sensitivity.

TCRdb's copy holds only in-frame clones and misses some; the assay was immunoSEQ multiplex PCR. The sample yields 280,000 or so clones, 85% to 90% seen once. This clone was recorded only once. The antigen is unknown. The same CDR3 can be traced to other DNA sequences in this sample. J was trimmed by 4 bases and V by 0 bases; bases with no gene match: 14. Per germline, CDR1 SGHDT and CDR2 YYEEEE. This CDR3 is built from 19 residues. The donors were members of the validation cohort, which comprised 90 to 150 subjects and was separate from the first cohort of some 680 subjects. The rearrangement uses TRBV5-6 and TRBJ2-7; 12 nucleotides align to TRBD2. This clonotype was sampled from a woman aged 18-29 years in good health and CMV-seronegative. The sequencing input was PBMCs. This CDR3 reads CASSLGLAGGPRTTYEQYF. The DNA for the CDR3 is TGTGCCAGCAGCTTGGGTCTAGCGGGAGGGCCTAGGACCACTTACGAGCAGTACTTC.